A single sample is the source of the 13 T cell receptor beta chains below, sequenced in a study of spatial heterogeneity in lung cancer. TCRdb called the 5' RACE reads again in MiXCR, with one record for every CDR3 protein. The sample consists of around 24,000 distinct CDR3 sequences, roughly 13% of them appearing once. The time point was: sample taken at primary tumor resection. The input material, whole RNA from tumor, nontumor lung or frozen PBMC, was sequenced unsorted. Sequencing was performed on PBMCs, taken at surgery. These receptors came from a female donor with early-stage non-small cell lung cancer.

Ten or more counts support this clonotype. CDR3 bases: TGTGCCAGCAGCCCCTACACAGATACGCAGTATTTT. This translates into CASSPYTDTQYF. The chain employs TRBV7-2 and TRBJ2-3; D ambiguous. Germline values: CDR1 SGHTA, CDR2 FQGNSA. Trimming removed 5 bases at V and 2 bases at J, with 5 bases between. CDR3 length equals 12 residues.

This clonotype was seen at least ten times. The V and J genes are TRBV7-6 and TRBJ2-7; D is unresolved. The V end lost 5 bases, the J end lost 0 bases, and 11 bases lay between the germline ends. The CDR3 is 14 amino acids. Germline V gives CDR1 SGHVS, CDR2 FNYEAQ. DNA for the CDR3: TGTGCCAGCAGCCGGACCGCTAGCTCCTACGAGCAGTACTTC. This gives the protein CASSRTASSYEQYF.

This clonotype was seen at least ten times. CDR3 region: CASSSRWESGANVLTF. As DNA, the CDR3 is TGTGCCAGCAGCTCTCGGTGGGAGTCTGGGGCCAACGTCCTGACTTTC. The V gene is TRBV28, the J gene TRBJ2-6, with D possibly TRBD2 on 5 matching bases. Trimming left V 6 bases short and J 1 base short, with 13 bases between. There are 16 residues in the CDR3. Germline assignment: CDR1 MDHEN and CDR2 SYDVKM.

This clonotype was counted ten times or more. The chain carries TRBV12-3 or TRBV12-4 and TRBJ2-1; D may correspond to TRBD1 or TRBD2 (5 bases each). Trimming took off 5 bases at V and 5 bases at J, with 16 bases between the two ends. The CDR3 loop spans 15 amino acids. CDR3 sequence: CASSGTGLLNNEQFF. The CDR3 nucleotides read TGTGCCAGCAGTGGGACGGGGCTCCTGAACAATGAGCAGTTCTTC.

This clonotype was detected ten times or more. The chain recombines TRBV6-2 or TRBV6-3 with TRBJ1-5; D may be TRBD1 (5 bases). V was trimmed by 5 bases and J by 3 bases, leaving 17 bases between them. The CDR3 sequence is 16 residues long. Germline values: CDR1 MNHEY, CDR2 SVGEGT. The DNA of the CDR3 is TGTGCCAGCAGTACCAGATTCTGGGGACCCAATCAGCCCCAGCATTTT. Encoded protein: CASSTRFWGPNQPQHF.

This clonotype was recorded at least ten times. CDR3 protein: CASSQKTGILTGANVLTF. In nucleotides, the CDR3 is TGTGCCAGCAGCCAAAAGACAGGGATCTTGACTGGGGCCAACGTCCTGACTTTC. The genes are TRBV6-6 and TRBJ2-6; 7 nucleotides line up with TRBD1. This CDR3 comprises 18 residues. The V gene's germline CDR1 is MNHNY and CDR2 SVGAGI (reference sequence). The V and J ends lost 6 bases and 2 bases, in that order; junction bases with no gene match: 13.

This clonotype was recorded at least ten times. The chain couples TRBV7-2 to TRBJ1-5; possibly TRBD1 for D (5 bases). Germline V gives CDR1 SGHTA, CDR2 FQGNSA. V lost 7 bases and J 3 bases, leaving 10 bases between the germline ends. This CDR3 is 13 amino acids long. CDR3 region: CASTAGVNQPQHF. DNA for the CDR3: TGTGCCAGCACCGCGGGGGTCAATCAGCCCCAGCATTTT.

This clonotype has just a few counts. V and J are TRBV6-2 or TRBV6-3 and TRBJ2-1, with unresolved D. Germline CDR1 and CDR2: MNHEY and SVGEGT. V was clipped by 7 bases and J by 8 bases, with 15 bases between them. The CDR3 loop spans 13 amino acids. CDR3 in DNA: TGTGCCAGCACTACGACTGTGTCCCATGAGCAGTTCTTC. Protein: CASTTTVSHEQFF.

This clonotype has just one count. The J gene is TRBJ1-5, the V gene TRBV7-2, with D possibly being TRBD1 (5 bases). V was trimmed by 6 bases and J by 3 bases, leaving 12 bases between them. Germline V gives CDR1 SGHTA, CDR2 FQGNSA. The CDR3 extends over 14 amino acids. The CDR3 DNA is TGTGCCAGCAGTCTTAGGGGCCCCAATCAGCCCCAGCATTTT. Protein: CASSLRGPNQPQHF.

The V and J genes are TRBV6-4 and TRBJ2-1; 13 bases line up with TRBD2. The CDR3 is 17 amino acids. Trimming took 4 bases from V and 4 from J; bases not matched to a gene: 7. Germline CDR1 is MRHNA and CDR2 is SNTAGT. CDR3 residues: CASSGTSGSYKYNEQFF. CDR3 in DNA: TGTGCCAGCAGTGGGACTAGCGGGAGCTATAAGTACAATGAGCAGTTCTTC.

In its sample, this clonotype was seen many times. The chain links TRBV6-6 to TRBJ2-7, with 7 nucleotides matching TRBD1. CDR3 size: 13 residues. CDR1 MNHNY and CDR2 SVGAGI come from the germline V gene (reference sequence). With 6 bases clipped from V and 3 bases from J, the junction kept 5 bases outside the gene matches. The CDR3 region has the DNA TGTGCCAGCAGCCGGGGACAGATCTACGAGCAGTACGTC. Translated, it gives CASSRGQIYEQYV.

This clonotype has ten or more counts. The genes are TRBV5-4 and TRBJ2-2, with TRBD1 as a possible D gene (5 bases). Germline V gives CDR1 SGHNT, CDR2 YYREEE (reference sequence). The CDR3 loop spans 14 amino acids. With 4 bases removed from V and 3 bases from J, the gap between germline ends came to 10 bases. CDR3 DNA: TGTGCCAGCAGCATCCCGACAGACACCGGGGAGCTGTTTTTT. Its protein product is CASSIPTDTGELFF.

By sample share, this clonotype is medium-sized (0.01 to 0.1%). This chain connects TRBV7-9 to TRBJ2-1, with 9 nucleotides matching TRBD1. This CDR3 is built from 14 residues. Germline loops: CDR1 SEHNR, CDR2 FQNEAQ (reference sequence). J lost 3 bases, V lost 8 bases, and 5 bases had no gene match. In DNA, the CDR3 is TGTGCCAGCCCCGGGACAGGGATCTACAATGAGCAGTTCTTC. This gives the protein CASPGTGIYNEQFF. Variable domain in full (rest from reference TRBV7-9 and TRBJ2-1): DTGVSQNPRHKITKRGQNVTFRCDPISEHNRLYWYRQTLGQGPEFLTYFQNEAQLEKSRLLSDRFSAERPKGSFSTLEIQRTEQGDSAMYLCASPGTGIYNEQFFGPGTRLTVL.